The entry below gives a single T cell receptor beta chain sequence along with its context. The specificity of this receptor is unknown. No much larger clonotype is one base removed from it; base qualities were not supplied. The junction shows trimming of 6 bases on V and 5 bases on J, and the gene matches do not reach 10 bases of it. The CDR3 sequence holds 16 residues, the cysteine and phenylalanine included. The CDR3 DNA has 48 bases and is translated from base 1. CDR1 is given as MNHNY and CDR2 as SVGAGI, both from the germline V gene (reference sequence). Ficoll-Paque density gradient centrifugation was the method used to isolate PBMCs. The sequencing machine was an Illumina NovaSeq 6000. Using 5'RACE with constant-segment primers, TCRalpha and TCRbeta cDNA libraries were constructed, with sample barcodes and unique molecular identifiers added in the process. Trizol reagent was used to extract RNA from every sample. Library amplification was performed in two PCR steps, and a second sample barcode and Illumina TruSeq adapters were introduced in the second step. Sequencing of libraries was performed on an Illumina NovaSeq with 2 x 150 bp paired-end reads. The study's processing was this. Reads were demultiplexed and collapsed into UMI-guided consensus sequences with migec v1.2.7. Using mixcr v2.1.11, UMI consensuses were aligned to TRA and TRB V and J templates and then assembled into clonotypes. A clonotype was counted as expanded or contracted only if both edgeR and NoisET called the change significant, with noise models trained on biological replicates. For edgeR calls, the thresholds were a false discovery rate-adjusted p below 0.01 and a log2 fold-change of 1. As an exploratory analysis of dynamics, PCA with hierarchical clustering was applied to max-normalized trajectories of the 1000 most abundant clonotypes. Separately sequenced CD4+ and CD8+ repertoires were used to assign the CD4 or CD8 phenotype of responding clones. Using fastp at Q25 and MiXCR, TCRdb reprocessed the public reads and kept productive beta chains. Each record represents a unique CDR3 protein, reported with the most common genes and DNA among its rows. TCRdb, not the authors, supplied the V and J calls. Across this sample there are 160,000 or so distinct CDR3 sequences, with around a third seen only once. The ten largest clones capture more than 10% of the sample.

The data belong to a study of T-cell memory formation after mild COVID-19 (dated by TCRdb to the early 2020s). Study-level background: TCR sequence clusters from the two donors were found to be largely donor specific. T-cell clones expanding and contracting after mild COVID-19 in a couple of donors were tracked by longitudinal TCRalpha and TCRbeta repertoire sequencing. Two young, previously healthy adult volunteers made up the cohort, one male and one female. The investigation overall reported the following: Contracting CD4+ clones were located mainly in the CM and EM memory subsets, whereas CD8+ clones were found to be enriched in EMRA. The study covered only two mild cases, and larger cohorts including severe cases with pre-infection samples were considered necessary. Clones that contracted from day 15 to 85 showed balanced CD4/CD8 phenotypes, whereas a second wave of clones that expanded from day 15 to 37 leaned towards CD4+. Some responding clones were detected in pre-infection memory, suggesting pre-existing cross-reactive memory T cells joined the SARS-CoV-2 response. The second-wave clones that peaked on day 37 were not confirmed to be SARS-CoV-2 specific.

This TCR was recovered from an adult woman who had mild COVID-19 (a few samples of this study predate the infection). The sample titles of this study are shuffled in the database, so cell type and time point are left out; the donor was told from shared clones. Sequenced input: PBMCs or a T cell subset sorted from them (not recorded which). The V gene is TRBV6-6 and the J gene is TRBJ2-2; 9 central nucleotides agree with TRBD2. The DNA sequence reads TGTGCCAGCAGAGGTTATAGCGGGAGTGGTACCGGGGAGCTGTTTTTT. Translated, it gives CASRGYSGSGTGELFF.